This TCR beta chain was documented in a study of neurological immune-mediated disorders. This clonotype was seen repeatedly, ten times or more. Time point defined: longitudinal time-point 3. The group of healthy controls was made up of people who were blood bank volunteers in Maryland, USA. Every sequencing run generated in excess of 170 million TCR-beta sequences. These sequences covered 15-18 subjects. TCRdb used MiXCR to reprocess the 5' RACE reads, holding one entry per CDR3 protein. This sample has roughly 57,000 distinct CDR3 sequences, with about 8% found just once. This CDR3 region has 15 residues. V was pared by 1 base and J by 10 bases, with 12 bases of the junction left unmatched. Germline V CDR1 and CDR2: LGHDT, YNNKEL (reference sequence).

This chain joins TRBV3-1 and TRBJ1-1; TRBD1 agrees at 7 bases. This sequence originates from a woman between 40 and 50 years old in good health. Sample: PBMCs. The CDR3 here is CASSQADNRGGLAFF. As DNA, the CDR3 is TGTGCCAGCAGCCAAGCAGACAACAGGGGCGGGTTAGCTTTCTTT.